The T cell receptor (beta chain) under discussion was sequenced for a study of T cell responses to AZD1222 COVID-19 vaccine. For the study at large: Pooling covered second doses at about 4 or about 12 weeks. Points from the study as a whole: Two AZD1222 administrations were followed by greater Spike-specific TCR breadth and depth. It should be noted that donors were predominantly white British and more often female, and clonal diversity was possibly underestimated.

The data were produced by immunoSEQ multiplex PCR, yet TCRdb's version contains in-frame clones alone and is incomplete. The table has tens of thousands of clones, roughly nine tenths seen once; the top ten hold 2% to 2.5%. Trimming removed 2 bases at V and 8 bases at J, with 27 bases between. CDR3 length: 19 amino acids. Germline assignment: CDR1 KGHDR and CDR2 SFDVKD. Comment on this clone: Its antigen remains unknown.

This specimen was peripheral blood, taken on day 0 of AZD1222 vaccination. The TCR comes from an adult in good health. The rearrangement links TRBV24-1 to TRBJ2-1, with D perhaps TRBD1 or TRBD2 (5 bases each). This CDR3 is CATSDSPMEMRGLPDEQFF. DNA for the CDR3: TGTGCCACCAGTGATTCCCCTATGGAAATGAGGGGCCTGCCCGATGAGCAGTTCTTC.